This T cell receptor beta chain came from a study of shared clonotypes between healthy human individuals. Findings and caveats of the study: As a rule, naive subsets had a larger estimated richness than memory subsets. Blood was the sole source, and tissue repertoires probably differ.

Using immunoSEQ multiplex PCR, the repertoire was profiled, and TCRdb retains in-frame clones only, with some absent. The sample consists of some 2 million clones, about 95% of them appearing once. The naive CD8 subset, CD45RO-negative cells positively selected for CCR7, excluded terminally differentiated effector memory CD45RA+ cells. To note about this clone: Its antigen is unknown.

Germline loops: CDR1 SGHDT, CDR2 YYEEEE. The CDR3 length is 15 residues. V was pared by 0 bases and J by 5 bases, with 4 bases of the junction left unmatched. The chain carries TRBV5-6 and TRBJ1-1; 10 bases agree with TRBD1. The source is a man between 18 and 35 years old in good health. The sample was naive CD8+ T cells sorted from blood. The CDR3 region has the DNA TGTGCCAGCAGCTTGGGGGCGGGACAGGGGACTGAAGCTTTCTTT. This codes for CASSLGAGQGTEAFF.